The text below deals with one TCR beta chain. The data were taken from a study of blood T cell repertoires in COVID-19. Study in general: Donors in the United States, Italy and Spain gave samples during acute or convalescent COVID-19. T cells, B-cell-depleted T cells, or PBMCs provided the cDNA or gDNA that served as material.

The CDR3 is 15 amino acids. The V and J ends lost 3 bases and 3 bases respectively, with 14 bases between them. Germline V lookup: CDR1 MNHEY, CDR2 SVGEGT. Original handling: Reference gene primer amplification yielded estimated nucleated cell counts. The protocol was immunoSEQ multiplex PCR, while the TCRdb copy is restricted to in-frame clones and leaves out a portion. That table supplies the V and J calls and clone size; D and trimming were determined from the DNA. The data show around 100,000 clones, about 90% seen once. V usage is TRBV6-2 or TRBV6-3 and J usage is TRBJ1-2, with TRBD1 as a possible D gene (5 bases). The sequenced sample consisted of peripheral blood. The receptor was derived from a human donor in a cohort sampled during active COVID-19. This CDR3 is CASSYGDDSHYGYTF. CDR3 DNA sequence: TGTGCCAGCAGTTATGGCGACGACAGCCACTATGGCTACACCTTC.